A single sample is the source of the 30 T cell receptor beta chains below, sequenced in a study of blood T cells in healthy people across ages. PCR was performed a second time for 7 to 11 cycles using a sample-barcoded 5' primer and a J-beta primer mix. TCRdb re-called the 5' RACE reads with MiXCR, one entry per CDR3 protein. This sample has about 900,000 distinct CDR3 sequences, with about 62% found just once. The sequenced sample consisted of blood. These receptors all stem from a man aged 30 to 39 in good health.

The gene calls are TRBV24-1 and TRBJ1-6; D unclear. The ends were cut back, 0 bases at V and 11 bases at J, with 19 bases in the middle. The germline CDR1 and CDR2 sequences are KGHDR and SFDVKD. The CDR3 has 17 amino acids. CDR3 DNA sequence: TGTGCCACCAGTGATTTGTATCTTTGGATGTGGAAGGCACCCCTCCACTTT. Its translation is CATSDLYLWMWKAPLHF.

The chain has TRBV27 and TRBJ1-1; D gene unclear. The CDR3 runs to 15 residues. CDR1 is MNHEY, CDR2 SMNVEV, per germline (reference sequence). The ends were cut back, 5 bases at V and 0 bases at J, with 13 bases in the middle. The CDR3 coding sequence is TGTGCCAGCAGTCCTAACCAGAATCTGAACACTGAAGCTTTCTTT. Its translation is CASSPNQNLNTEAFF.

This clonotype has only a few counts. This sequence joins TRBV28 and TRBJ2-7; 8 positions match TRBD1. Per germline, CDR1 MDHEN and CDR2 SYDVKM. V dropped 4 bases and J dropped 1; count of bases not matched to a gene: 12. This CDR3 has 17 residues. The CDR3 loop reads CASSYSVVGTGSYEQYF. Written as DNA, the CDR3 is TGTGCCAGCAGTTACTCGGTGGTCGGGACAGGTTCCTACGAGCAGTACTTC.

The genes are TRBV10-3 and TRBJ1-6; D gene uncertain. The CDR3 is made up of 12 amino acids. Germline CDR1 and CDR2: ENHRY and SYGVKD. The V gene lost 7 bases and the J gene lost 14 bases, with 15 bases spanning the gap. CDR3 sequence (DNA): TGTGCCATCATGAAAGATTCAGGAACCCTCCACTTT. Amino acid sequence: CAIMKDSGTLHF.

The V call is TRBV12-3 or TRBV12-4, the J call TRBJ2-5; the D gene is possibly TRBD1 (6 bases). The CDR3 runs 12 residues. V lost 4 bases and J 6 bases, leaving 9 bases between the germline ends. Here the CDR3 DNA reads TGTGCCAGCAGTTCTCAGGGGAAGACCCAGTACTTC. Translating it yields CASSSQGKTQYF.

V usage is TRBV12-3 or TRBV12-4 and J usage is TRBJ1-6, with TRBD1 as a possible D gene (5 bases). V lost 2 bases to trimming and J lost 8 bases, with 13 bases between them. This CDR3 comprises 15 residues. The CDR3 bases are TGTGCCAGCAGTTTAAAGGGGAATAGAGATTCACCCCTCCACTTT. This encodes CASSLKGNRDSPLHF.

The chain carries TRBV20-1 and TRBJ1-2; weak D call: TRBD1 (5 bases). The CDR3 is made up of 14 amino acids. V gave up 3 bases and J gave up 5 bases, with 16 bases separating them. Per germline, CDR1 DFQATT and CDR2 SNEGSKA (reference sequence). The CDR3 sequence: CSASVQGRVYGYTF. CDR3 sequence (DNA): TGCAGTGCTAGCGTCCAGGGAAGGGTTTATGGCTACACCTTC.

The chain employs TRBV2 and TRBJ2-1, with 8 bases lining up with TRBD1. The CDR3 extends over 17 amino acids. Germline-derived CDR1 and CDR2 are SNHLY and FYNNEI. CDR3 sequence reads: CVLSGTGTHRAYNEQFF. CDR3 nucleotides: TGTGTACTAAGTGGGACAGGAACCCATAGAGCTTACAATGAGCAGTTCTTC.

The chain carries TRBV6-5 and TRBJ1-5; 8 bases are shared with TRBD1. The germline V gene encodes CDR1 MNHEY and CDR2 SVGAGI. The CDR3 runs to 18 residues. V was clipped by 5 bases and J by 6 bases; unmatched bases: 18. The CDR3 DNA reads TGTGCCAGCAGTAACTTTGGGACAGGACGACAAAAAAGTCAGCCCCAGCATTTT. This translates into CASSNFGTGRQKSQPQHF.

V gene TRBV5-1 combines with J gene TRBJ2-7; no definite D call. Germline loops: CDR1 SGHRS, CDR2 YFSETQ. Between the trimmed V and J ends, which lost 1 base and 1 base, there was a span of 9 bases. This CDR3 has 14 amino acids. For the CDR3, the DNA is TGCGCCAGCAGCTTGATGGTGGGGTCCTACGAGCAGTACTTC. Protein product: CASSLMVGSYEQYF.

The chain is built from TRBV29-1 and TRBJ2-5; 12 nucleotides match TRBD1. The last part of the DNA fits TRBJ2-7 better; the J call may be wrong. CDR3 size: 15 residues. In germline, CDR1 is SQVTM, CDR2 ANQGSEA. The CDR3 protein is CSVDTGTGGAYEQYF. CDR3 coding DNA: TGCAGCGTCGATACGGGGACAGGGGGCGCTTACGAGCAGTACTTC.

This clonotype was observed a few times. CDR3 in DNA: TGCAGCGTTGAGACCGGTGAGACAGATACGCAGTATTTT. This translates into CSVETGETDTQYF. The chain employs TRBV29-1 and TRBJ2-3; D is undetermined. Trimming took 3 bases from V and 3 from J, leaving 10 bases between them. Per the germline V gene, CDR1 is SQVTM and CDR2 is ANQGSEA. This CDR3 contains 13 residues.

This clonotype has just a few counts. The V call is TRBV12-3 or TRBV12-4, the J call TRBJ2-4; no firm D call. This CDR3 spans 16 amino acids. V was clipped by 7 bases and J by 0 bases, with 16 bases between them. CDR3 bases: TGTGCCAGCACCCGCCAGGCATCACTAGCCAAAAACATTCAGTACTTC. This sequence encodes CASTRQASLAKNIQYF.

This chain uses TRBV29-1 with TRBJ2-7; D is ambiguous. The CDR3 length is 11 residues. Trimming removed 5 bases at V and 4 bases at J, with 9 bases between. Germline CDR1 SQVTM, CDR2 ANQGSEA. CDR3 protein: CSVNLEYEQYF. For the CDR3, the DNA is TGCAGCGTTAACCTAGAGTACGAGCAGTACTTC.

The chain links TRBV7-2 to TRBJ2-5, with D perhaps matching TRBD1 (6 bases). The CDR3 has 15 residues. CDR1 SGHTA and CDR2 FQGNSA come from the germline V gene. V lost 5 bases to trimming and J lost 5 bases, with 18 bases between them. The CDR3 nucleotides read TGTGCCAGCAGCCGAACAGGGTCAGTGCGGGAGACCCAGTACTTC. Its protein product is CASSRTGSVRETQYF.

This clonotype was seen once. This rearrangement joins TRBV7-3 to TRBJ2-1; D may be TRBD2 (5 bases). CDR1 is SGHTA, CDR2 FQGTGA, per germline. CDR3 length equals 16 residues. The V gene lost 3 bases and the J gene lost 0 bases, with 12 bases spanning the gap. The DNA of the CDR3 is TGTGCCAGCAGCTTTCTCTTCAGCGGCTCCTACAATGAGCAGTTCTTC. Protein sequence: CASSFLFSGSYNEQFF.

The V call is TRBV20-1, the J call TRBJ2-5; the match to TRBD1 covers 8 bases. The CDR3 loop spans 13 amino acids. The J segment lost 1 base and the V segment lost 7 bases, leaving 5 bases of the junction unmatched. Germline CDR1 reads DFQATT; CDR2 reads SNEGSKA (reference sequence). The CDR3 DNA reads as TGCAGTGGGTCGACAGGGGCCCAAGAGACCCAGTACTTC. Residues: CSGSTGAQETQYF.

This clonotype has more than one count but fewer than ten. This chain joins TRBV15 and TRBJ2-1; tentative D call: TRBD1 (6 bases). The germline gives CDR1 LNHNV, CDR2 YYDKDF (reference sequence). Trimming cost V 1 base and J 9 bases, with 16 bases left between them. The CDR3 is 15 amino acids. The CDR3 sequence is CATSRVTGPGREQFF. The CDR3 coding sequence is TGTGCCACCAGCAGAGTGACAGGTCCCGGGCGTGAGCAGTTCTTC.

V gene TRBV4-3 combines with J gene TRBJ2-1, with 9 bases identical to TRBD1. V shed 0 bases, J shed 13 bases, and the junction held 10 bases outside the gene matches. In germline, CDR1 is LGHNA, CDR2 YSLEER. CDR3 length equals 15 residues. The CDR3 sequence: CASSQERTGEETQFF. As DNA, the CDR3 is TGCGCCAGCAGCCAAGAACGGACAGGGGAGGAGACCCAGTTCTTC.

CDR3 in amino acids: CSASWGTGKADTQYF. CDR3 bases: TGCAGTGCTAGTTGGGGGACAGGGAAGGCAGATACGCAGTATTTT. The rearrangement joins TRBV20-1 to TRBJ2-3; the match to TRBD1 covers 9 bases. The junction had 8 bases not matched to a gene; V was cut back by 3 bases and J by 4 bases. In germline, CDR1 is DFQATT, CDR2 SNEGSKA (reference sequence). This CDR3 has 15 amino acids.

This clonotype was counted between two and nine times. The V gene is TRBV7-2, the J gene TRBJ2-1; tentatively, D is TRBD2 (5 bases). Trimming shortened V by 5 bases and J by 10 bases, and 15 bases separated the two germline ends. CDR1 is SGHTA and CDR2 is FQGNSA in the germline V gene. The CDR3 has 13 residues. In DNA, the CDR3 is TGTGCCAGCAGCCAAGTCCCTCGCGGGGAGCAGTTCTTC. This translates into CASSQVPRGEQFF.

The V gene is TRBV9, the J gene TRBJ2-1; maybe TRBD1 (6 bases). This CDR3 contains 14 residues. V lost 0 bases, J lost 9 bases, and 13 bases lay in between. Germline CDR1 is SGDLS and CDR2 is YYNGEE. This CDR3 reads CASSVAVGAGEQFF. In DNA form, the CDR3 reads TGTGCCAGCAGCGTAGCTGTGGGGGCCGGTGAGCAGTTCTTC. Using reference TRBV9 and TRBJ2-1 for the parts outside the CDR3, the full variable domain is DSGVTQTPKHLITATGQRVTLRCSPRSGDLSVYWYQQSLDQGLQFLIQYYNGEERAKGNILERFSAQQFPDLHSELNLSSLELGDSALYFCASSVAVGAGEQFFGPGTRLTVL.

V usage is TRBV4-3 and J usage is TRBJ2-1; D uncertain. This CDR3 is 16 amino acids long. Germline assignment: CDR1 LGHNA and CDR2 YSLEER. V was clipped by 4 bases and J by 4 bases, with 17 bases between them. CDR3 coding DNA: TGCGCCAGCAGCCGAGACTTGGACGCACGATACAATGAGCAGTTCTTC. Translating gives CASSRDLDARYNEQFF.

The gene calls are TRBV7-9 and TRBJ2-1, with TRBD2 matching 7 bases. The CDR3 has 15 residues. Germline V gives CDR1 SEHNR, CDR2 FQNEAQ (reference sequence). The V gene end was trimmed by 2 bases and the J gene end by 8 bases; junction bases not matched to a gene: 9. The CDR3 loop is CASSLLAGGSDEQFF. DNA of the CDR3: TGTGCCAGCAGCTTATTAGCCGGGGGGAGTGATGAGCAGTTCTTC.

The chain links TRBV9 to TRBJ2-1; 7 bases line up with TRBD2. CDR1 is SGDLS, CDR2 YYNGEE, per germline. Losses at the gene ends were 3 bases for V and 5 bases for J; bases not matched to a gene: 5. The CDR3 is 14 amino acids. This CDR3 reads CASSELAVNNEQFF. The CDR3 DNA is TGTGCCAGCAGCGAGCTAGCGGTTAACAATGAGCAGTTCTTC.

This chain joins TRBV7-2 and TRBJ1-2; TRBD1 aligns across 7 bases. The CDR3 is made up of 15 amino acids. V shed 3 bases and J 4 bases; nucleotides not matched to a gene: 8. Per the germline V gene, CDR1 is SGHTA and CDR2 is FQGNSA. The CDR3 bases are TGTGCCAGCAGCTTGGAGGGGGCGAGGTTCTATGGCTACACCTTC. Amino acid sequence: CASSLEGARFYGYTF.

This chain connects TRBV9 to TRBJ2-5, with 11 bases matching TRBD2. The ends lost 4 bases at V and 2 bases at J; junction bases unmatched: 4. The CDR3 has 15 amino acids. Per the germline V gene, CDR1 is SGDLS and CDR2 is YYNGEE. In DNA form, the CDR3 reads TGTGCCAGCAGCATAGCGGGGGGGATACAAGAGACCCAGTACTTC. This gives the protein CASSIAGGIQETQYF.

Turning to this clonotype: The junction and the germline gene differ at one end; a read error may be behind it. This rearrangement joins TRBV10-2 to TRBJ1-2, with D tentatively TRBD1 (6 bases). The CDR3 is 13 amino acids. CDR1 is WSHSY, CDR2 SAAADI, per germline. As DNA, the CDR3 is TGCGCCAGCAGTGAGTCGTGGACAGCGGGCTGCACCTTC. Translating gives CASSESWTAGCTF.

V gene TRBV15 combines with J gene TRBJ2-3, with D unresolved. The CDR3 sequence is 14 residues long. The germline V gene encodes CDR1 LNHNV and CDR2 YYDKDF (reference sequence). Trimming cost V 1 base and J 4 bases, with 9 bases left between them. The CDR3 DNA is TGTGCCACCAGCAGAGCGGCTCTGGCAGATACGCAGTATTTT. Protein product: CATSRAALADTQYF.

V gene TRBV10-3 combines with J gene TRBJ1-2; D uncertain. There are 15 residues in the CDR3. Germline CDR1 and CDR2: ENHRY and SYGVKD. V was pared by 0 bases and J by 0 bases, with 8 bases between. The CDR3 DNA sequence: TGTGCCATCAGTGAGTCAGGGCGGCCTAACTATGGCTACACCTTC. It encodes CAISESGRPNYGYTF.